This is a list of T cell receptor beta chains from one sample in a study of blood T cell repertoires in COVID-19. TCRdb's copy holds only in-frame clones and misses some; the assay was immunoSEQ multiplex PCR. The sample holds about 160,000 clones, roughly 81% seen once. Material: peripheral blood. The receptors were gathered from a middle-aged man with acute or convalescent COVID-19. Each CDR3 is given with its conserved first and last residue. The D gene is left open where the match is weak. Rows may omit the clone size; those that give it use once, few, many or a size class.

v_gene: TRBV7-9
len: 15
abundance: NA
j_gene: TRBJ2-3
d_gene: TRBD1
CDR3nt: TGTGCCAGCAGCGCGACAGGGGGCGCCGGAGATACGCAGTATTTT
CDR3aa: CASSATGGAGDTQYF

v_gene: TRBV28
len: 14
abundance: few
j_gene: TRBJ1-2
d_gene: NA
CDR3nt: TGTGCCAGCAGTCCCGGGGAGGGTAGCTATGGCTACACCTTC
CDR3aa: CASSPGEGSYGYTF

v_gene: TRBV10-3
len: 16
abundance: NA
j_gene: TRBJ1-6
d_gene: NA
CDR3nt: TGTGCCATCAGTGACGGACAGAGCTCCTATAATTCACCCCTCCACTTT
CDR3aa: CAISDGQSSYNSPLHF

v_gene: TRBV18
len: 16
abundance: NA
j_gene: TRBJ2-5
d_gene: TRBD2
CDR3nt: TGTGCCAGCTCACCTTACGGGACTAACCCCCAAGAGACCCAGTACTTC
CDR3aa: CASSPYGTNPQETQYF

v_gene: TRBV6-1
len: 16
abundance: NA
j_gene: TRBJ1-2
d_gene: TRBD1
CDR3nt: TGTGCCAGCAGTGGTGGCGACAGGGGGCCCGGCTATGGCTACACCTTC
CDR3aa: CASSGGDRGPGYGYTF

v_gene: TRBV6-1
len: 14
abundance: NA
j_gene: TRBJ1-3
d_gene: NA
CDR3nt: TGTGCCAGCAGTGACAGGGCCTTCGGAAACACCATATATTTT
CDR3aa: CASSDRAFGNTIYF

v_gene: TRBV7-3
len: 13
abundance: NA
j_gene: TRBJ1-3
d_gene: NA
CDR3nt: TGTGCCAGCAGAGGGGACTCTGGAAACACCATATATTTT
CDR3aa: CASRGDSGNTIYF

v_gene: TRBV10-2
len: 14
abundance: few
j_gene: TRBJ1-2
d_gene: TRBD1
CDR3nt: TGCGCCAGCGTCCGGGACAGGGCCAACTATGGCTACACCTTC
CDR3aa: CASVRDRANYGYTF

v_gene: TRBV3-1/TRBV3-2
len: 18
abundance: NA
j_gene: TRBJ2-3
d_gene: TRBD2
CDR3nt: TGTGCCAGCAGCCGACTGACTAGTGGCGGGGGGAGAACAGATACGCAGTATTTT
CDR3aa: CASSRLTSGGGRTDTQYF

v_gene: TRBV6-5
len: 14
abundance: NA
j_gene: TRBJ2-1
d_gene: NA
CDR3nt: TGTGCCAGCAGTTACTCAAGAGTTTACAATGAGCAGTTCTTC
CDR3aa: CASSYSRVYNEQFF

v_gene: TRBV7-2
len: 19
abundance: NA
j_gene: TRBJ2-3
d_gene: NA
CDR3nt: TGTGCCAGCAGCTCCGCGCCTGGATCGGAGCGGGCGCACACAGATACGCAGTATTTT
CDR3aa: CASSSAPGSERAHTDTQYF

v_gene: TRBV7-2
len: 16
abundance: NA
j_gene: TRBJ2-1
d_gene: NA
CDR3nt: TGTGCCAGCAGCCCCCGGGCTAGCAGATCCTACAATGAGCAGTTCTTC
CDR3aa: CASSPRASRSYNEQFF

v_gene: TRBV18
len: 17
abundance: NA
j_gene: TRBJ1-3
d_gene: TRBD1
CDR3nt: TGTGCCAGCCTACTAAGGGGGACAGCTTCCTCTGGAAACACCATATATTTT
CDR3aa: CASLLRGTASSGNTIYF

v_gene: TRBV7-2
len: 15
abundance: NA
j_gene: TRBJ1-1
d_gene: NA
CDR3nt: TGTGCCAGCAGCTTGGCGAGGTCCGCGGGCCCTGAAGCTTTCTTT
CDR3aa: CASSLARSAGPEAFF

v_gene: TRBV7-2
len: 15
abundance: few
j_gene: TRBJ2-1
d_gene: TRBD2
CDR3nt: TGTGCCAGCAGCTCGAGGGCTAGCGGGGGAAATGAGCAGTTCTTC
CDR3aa: CASSSRASGGNEQFF

v_gene: TRBV3-1/TRBV3-2
len: 14
abundance: NA
j_gene: TRBJ1-2
d_gene: TRBD1
CDR3nt: TGTGCCAGCAGCCCCAGGGGGCTTGACTATGGCTACACCTTC
CDR3aa: CASSPRGLDYGYTF

v_gene: TRBV4-1
len: 17
abundance: NA
j_gene: TRBJ2-3
d_gene: TRBD2
CDR3nt: TGCGCCAGCGCTCGGACTAGCGGGGGGGCTGGCACAGATACGCAGTATTTT
CDR3aa: CASARTSGGAGTDTQYF

v_gene: TRBV30
len: 13
abundance: NA
j_gene: TRBJ1-3
d_gene: NA
CDR3nt: TGTGCCTGGAGAAGGCAGGGCCTAAACACCATATATTTT
CDR3aa: CAWRRQGLNTIYF

v_gene: TRBV3-1/TRBV3-2
len: 13
abundance: once
j_gene: TRBJ1-1
d_gene: TRBD1
CDR3nt: TGTGCCAGCAGCCAGTGGACAGGAACTGAAGCTTTCTTT
CDR3aa: CASSQWTGTEAFF

v_gene: TRBV6-4
len: 14
abundance: NA
j_gene: TRBJ2-6
d_gene: NA
CDR3nt: TGTGCCAGCAGCCGCGTAGATGGGGCCAACGTCCTGACTTTC
CDR3aa: CASSRVDGANVLTF

v_gene: TRBV9
len: 16
abundance: once
j_gene: TRBJ2-2
d_gene: TRBD2
CDR3nt: TGTGCCAGCAGTCTCCAGCGGGGGGCAAACACCGGGGAGCTGTTTTTT
CDR3aa: CASSLQRGANTGELFF

v_gene: TRBV29-1
len: 13
abundance: NA
j_gene: TRBJ1-2
d_gene: NA
CDR3nt: TGCAGCGTTGAACCCAGGGATGGCTATGGCTACACCTTC
CDR3aa: CSVEPRDGYGYTF